This is a list of T cell receptor beta chains from one sample in a study of blood T cell repertoires in COVID-19. The table came from immunoSEQ multiplex PCR; TCRdb's copy has only in-frame clones and leaves some out. Of about 320,000 clones listed, roughly 85% were seen once; the top ten hold 1.9%. What was sequenced was PBMCs or T cells enriched from blood (not recorded which). These receptors came from a woman in her twenties or thirties who had been exposed to COVID-19. Each CDR3 is given with its conserved first and last residue. The D gene is left open where the match is weak. Some rows have no size entry. The others give once, few or many, or a class for an expanded clone.

size: few
J: TRBJ1-1
V: TRBV11-1
D: TRBD1
DNA: TGTGCCAGCAGCTTTGGGGCAGGGGGCCCGAACACTGAAGCTTTCTTT
CDR3: CASSFGAGGPNTEAFF

size: .
J: TRBJ1-1
V: TRBV5-4
D: .
DNA: TGTGCCAGCAGCCCTGGGGGGACGGTGGGCACTGAAGCTTTCTTT
CDR3: CASSPGGTVGTEAFF

size: few
J: TRBJ1-5
V: TRBV19
D: TRBD1
DNA: TGTGCCAGTAGTACGGACAGGGGTCAGCCCCAGCATTTT
CDR3: CASSTDRGQPQHF

size: .
J: TRBJ1-2
V: TRBV24-1
D: TRBD1
DNA: TGTGCCACCAGTGACGGGACAGGGGTGAATGGCTACACCTTC
CDR3: CATSDGTGVNGYTF

size: .
J: TRBJ1-2
V: TRBV12-3/TRBV12-4
D: .
DNA: TGTGCCAGCAGTTTCCTCTATGGCTACACCTTC
CDR3: CASSFLYGYTF

size: .
J: TRBJ1-5
V: TRBV27
D: .
DNA: TGTGCCAGCTCAACAAGACAGGATTACAATCAGCCCCAGCATTTT
CDR3: CASSTRQDYNQPQHF

size: .
J: TRBJ2-1
V: TRBV9
D: .
DNA: TGTGCCAGCAGTCCGGGGGACGCCCAGAATGAGCAGTTCTTC
CDR3: CASSPGDAQNEQFF

size: .
J: TRBJ2-1
V: TRBV2
D: .
DNA: TGTGCCAGCACGAGCTCCTACAATGAGCAGTTCTTC
CDR3: CASTSSYNEQFF

size: .
J: TRBJ2-7
V: TRBV7-9
D: TRBD1
DNA: TGTGCCAGCAGCTTGACAGGGATTTCCTACGAGCAGTACTTC
CDR3: CASSLTGISYEQYF

size: .
J: TRBJ2-3
V: TRBV5-1
D: TRBD1
DNA: TGCGCCAGCAGCCCCAGACAGGGGGCTGGTGATACGCAGTATTTT
CDR3: CASSPRQGAGDTQYF

size: .
J: TRBJ1-1
V: TRBV28
D: .
DNA: TGTGCCAGCAGATCATTAAGGTGGGGCTACACTGAAGCTTTCTTT
CDR3: CASRSLRWGYTEAFF

size: .
J: TRBJ2-2
V: TRBV11-2
D: .
DNA: TGTGCCAGCAGCTTAGGAAGTGGCCCCCTCGGGGAGCTGTTTTTT
CDR3: CASSLGSGPLGELFF

size: .
J: TRBJ1-1
V: TRBV3-1/TRBV3-2
D: .
DNA: TGTGCCAGCAGCCCTCGGGGGGCCGGAAACACTGAAGCTTTCTTT
CDR3: CASSPRGAGNTEAFF

size: .
J: TRBJ1-1
V: TRBV5-4
D: .
DNA: TGTGCCAGCAGCCATCCGAGCGGGTTTATAACTGAAGCTTTCTTT
CDR3: CASSHPSGFITEAFF

size: once
J: TRBJ1-4
V: TRBV6-4
D: .
DNA: TGTGCCAGCAGTGAGGACGGAGGCTTTAATGAAAAACTGTTTTTT
CDR3: CASSEDGGFNEKLFF

size: .
J: TRBJ1-6
V: TRBV10-3
D: TRBD1
DNA: TGTGCCATCAGTGGGGACAGTAATTCACCCCTCCACTTT
CDR3: CAISGDSNSPLHF

size: .
J: TRBJ2-7
V: TRBV9
D: TRBD2
DNA: TGTGCCAGCAGCCCCCAGGGACTAAACTACGAGCAGTACTTC
CDR3: CASSPQGLNYEQYF

size: .
J: TRBJ2-1
V: TRBV11-3
D: TRBD2
DNA: TGTGCCAGCAGCTTGCGGAGACTAGCGGGGCAAAATGAGCAGTTCTTC
CDR3: CASSLRRLAGQNEQFF

size: .
J: TRBJ2-5
V: TRBV20-1
D: .
DNA: TGCAGTGGAGGAGATCAAGAGACCCAGTACTTC
CDR3: CSGGDQETQYF

size: .
J: TRBJ2-2
V: TRBV2
D: TRBD1
DNA: TGTGCCAGCAGTCAGGGGGCGTGGGAGCTGTTTTTT
CDR3: CASSQGAWELFF

size: .
J: TRBJ2-1
V: TRBV11-2
D: TRBD2
DNA: TGTGCCAGCAGCTTAAAAGCGGGGTCCTACAATGAGCAGTTCTTC
CDR3: CASSLKAGSYNEQFF

size: once
J: TRBJ2-1
V: TRBV20-1
D: TRBD1
DNA: TGCAGTGCGCGACAGGGGTTTGAGCAGTTCTTC
CDR3: CSARQGFEQFF

size: .
J: TRBJ2-3
V: TRBV2
D: .
DNA: TGTGCCAGCCGGACCGGGGCAGATACGCAGTATTTT
CDR3: CASRTGADTQYF

size: .
J: TRBJ2-7
V: TRBV19
D: .
DNA: TGTGCCAGTAGTATCAGGCATAGCTCCTACGAGCAGTACTTC
CDR3: CASSIRHSSYEQYF

size: .
J: TRBJ2-3
V: TRBV30
D: .
DNA: TGTGCCTGGAGTGTACTCGCGGTAGGGGGGCAGTATTTT
CDR3: CAWSVLAVGGQYF

size: .
J: TRBJ2-5
V: TRBV7-2
D: TRBD2
DNA: TGTGCCAGCAGCTTGGGCGGGGGGGCCTTTCAGGAGACCCAGTACTTC
CDR3: CASSLGGGAFQETQYF

size: .
J: TRBJ2-5
V: TRBV5-4
D: TRBD2
DNA: TGTGCCAGCAGCGGTAGGAGAGCGGGGGAGAGAGAGACCCAGTACTTC
CDR3: CASSGRRAGERETQYF

size: .
J: TRBJ1-3
V: TRBV7-9
D: .
DNA: TGTGCCAGCAGCCGTAAAACTGGGGCAGTCTCTGGAAACACCATATATTTT
CDR3: CASSRKTGAVSGNTIYF

size: .
J: TRBJ1-1
V: TRBV6-2/TRBV6-3
D: TRBD1
DNA: TGTGCCAGCAGTTCACAGGGGCCTGAAGCTTTCTTT
CDR3: CASSSQGPEAFF

size: .
J: TRBJ1-5
V: TRBV27
D: .
DNA: TGTGCCAGCAGTTTAAATGGGGGCCGCCAGCCCCAGCATTTT
CDR3: CASSLNGGRQPQHF

size: .
J: TRBJ2-5
V: TRBV28
D: .
DNA: TGTGCCAGCAGTTTGGATAGGGAAGGGGTTGACGAGACCCAGTACTTC
CDR3: CASSLDREGVDETQYF

size: .
J: TRBJ2-3
V: TRBV28
D: .
DNA: TGTGCCACCGGGTCAGGCACAGATACGCAGTATTTT
CDR3: CATGSGTDTQYF

size: .
J: TRBJ1-2
V: TRBV5-6
D: TRBD1
DNA: TGTGCCAGCAGCCAAGACAGGGCGGTGGGCTATGGCTACACCTTC
CDR3: CASSQDRAVGYGYTF

size: .
J: TRBJ1-4
V: TRBV4-3
D: .
DNA: TGCGCCAGCAGCCAAGATCCTATAAGGAGGGGTGAAAAACTGTTTTTT
CDR3: CASSQDPIRRGEKLFF

size: .
J: TRBJ2-1
V: TRBV11-3
D: TRBD2
DNA: TGTGCCAGCAGCTTAGTACTAGCGGGTAGTAACAATGAGCAGTTCTTC
CDR3: CASSLVLAGSNNEQFF

size: .
J: TRBJ2-1
V: TRBV19
D: TRBD1
DNA: TGTGCCAGTAGTACCCGGACAGGGAGGTTGGACAATGAGCAGTTCTTC
CDR3: CASSTRTGRLDNEQFF

size: .
J: TRBJ1-2
V: TRBV4-3
D: .
DNA: TGCGCCAGCAGCCAAGATCGGGCAGGGGCCTATGGCTACACCTTC
CDR3: CASSQDRAGAYGYTF